What follows are 10 T cell receptor beta chains derived from one specimen sequenced in a study of blood T cell repertoires in COVID-19. Method: immunoSEQ multiplex PCR; TCRdb's copy keeps in-frame clones and lacks some. The data contain 50,000 to 70,000 clones, 79% of them seen just once; the ten biggest clones take up about 3.5%. Sequences were obtained from peripheral blood. All receptors come from a man between 60 and 70 years old with acute or convalescent COVID-19.

This clone was picked up a small number of times. The CDR3 spells CASSQGQGIVYEQYF. The CDR3 DNA follows: TGCGCCAGCAGCCAGGGACAGGGAATAGTGTACGAGCAGTACTTC. V and J are TRBV4-1 and TRBJ2-7, with 9 bases matching TRBD1. The CDR3 sequence is 15 residues long. J gave up 4 bases and V 3 bases, and 7 bases lay outside the gene matches. The germline CDR1 and CDR2 sequences are MGHRA and YSYEKL.

The rearrangement joins TRBV6-2 or TRBV6-3 to TRBJ2-1; 7 positions match TRBD2. CDR3 length: 13 residues. Germline V gives CDR1 MNHEY, CDR2 SVGEGT. The V and J ends lost 4 bases and 9 bases, in that order; junction bases with no gene match: 6. The CDR3 here is CASSSQREGEQFF. CDR3 nucleotides: TGTGCCAGCAGTTCGCAAAGGGAGGGTGAGCAGTTCTTC.

The rearrangement links TRBV27 to TRBJ2-2; D might be TRBD2 (5 bases). The germline CDR1 and CDR2 sequences are MNHEY and SMNVEV (reference sequence). V was shortened by 8 bases and J by 0 bases, with 7 bases between the two germline ends. This CDR3 has 13 amino acids. CDR3 nucleotide sequence: TGTGCCAGCGGGCGGGCGAACACCGGGGAGCTGTTTTTT. Translated: CASGRANTGELFF.

The V gene is TRBV19, the J gene TRBJ1-6, with D perhaps matching TRBD1 (5 bases). With 8 bases removed from V and 0 bases from J, the gap between germline ends came to 17 bases. Germline V gives CDR1 LNHDA, CDR2 SQIVND (reference sequence). The CDR3 totals 17 residues. The CDR3 sequence: CASRDPKGSSYNSPLHF. In DNA, the CDR3 is TGTGCCAGTCGAGATCCGAAGGGGTCCTCCTATAATTCACCCCTCCACTTT.

V usage is TRBV5-1 and J usage is TRBJ1-1, with 8 nucleotides matching TRBD1. This CDR3 contains 17 residues. From germline, CDR1 is SGHRS and CDR2 YFSETQ. V dropped 7 bases and J dropped 4; count of bases not matched to a gene: 18. CDR3 amino acids: CASQRGTGPGIGTEAFF. CDR3 sequence (DNA): TGCGCCAGCCAAAGGGGGACAGGCCCAGGGATTGGCACTGAAGCTTTCTTT. Full variable domain (rest looked up from reference TRBV5-1 and TRBJ1-1): KAGVTQTPRYLIKTRGQQVTLSCSPISGHRSVSWYQQTPGQGLQFLFEYFSETQRNKGNFPGRFSGRQFSNSRSEMNVSTLELGDSALYLCASQRGTGPGIGTEAFFGQGTRLTVV.

The sample holds a few counts of this clone. The CDR3 region is CSVTGGNTEAFF. CDR3 bases: TGCAGCGTTACAGGGGGCAACACTGAAGCTTTCTTT. This rearrangement joins TRBV29-1 to TRBJ1-1; 9 bases are a match to TRBD1. The V segment lost 5 bases and the J segment 2 bases; nucleotides outside the gene matches: 0. Germline-derived CDR1 and CDR2 are SQVTM and ANQGSEA. CDR3 length equals 12 residues.

The rearrangement joins TRBV4-1 to TRBJ2-7; 9 bases fit TRBD1. Germline V gives CDR1 MGHRA, CDR2 YSYEKL. Losses at the gene ends were 3 bases for V and 4 bases for J; bases not matched to a gene: 4. The CDR3 extends over 14 amino acids. The CDR3 nucleotides are TGCGCCAGCAGCCACACAGGGGGCGTTTACGAGCAGTACTTC. It codes for CASSHTGGVYEQYF.

The chain uses TRBV18 and TRBJ2-7, with a possible D match to TRBD1 (6 bases). CDR3 length equals 14 residues. CDR1 and CDR2 (germline): KGHSH, LQKENI. V was clipped by 3 bases and J by 0 bases, with 9 bases between them. The chain's CDR3 is CASSPDRPSYEQYF. The CDR3, as DNA: TGTGCCAGCTCACCCGACAGGCCCTCCTACGAGCAGTACTTC. Full variable domain (outside the CDR3, taken from reference TRBV18 and TRBJ2-7): NAGVMQNPRHLVRRRGQEARLRCSPMKGHSHVYWYRQLPEEGLKFMVYLQKENIIDESGMPKERFSAEFPKEGPSILRIQQVVRGDSAAYFCASSPDRPSYEQYFGPGTRLTVT.

The CDR3 DNA reads as TGTGCCACCAGTGATTTGAACAGGGAAAAGGATACGCAGTATTTT. This gives the protein CATSDLNREKDTQYF. The chain uses TRBV24-1 and TRBJ2-3, with D possibly matching TRBD1 (6 bases). CDR1 is KGHDR, CDR2 SFDVKD, per germline. The CDR3 runs 15 residues. V lost 0 bases to trimming and J lost 6 bases, with 12 bases between them.

This chain connects TRBV15 to TRBJ1-2; D might be TRBD1 (5 bases). The germline CDR1 and CDR2 sequences are LNHNV and YYDKDF (reference sequence). The ends were cut back, 0 bases at V and 9 bases at J, with 14 bases in the middle. This CDR3 has 14 amino acids. The CDR3 bases are TGTGCCACCAGCAGAGATACGGGACTGTACAGCTACACCTTC. Translation: CATSRDTGLYSYTF.